This TCR beta chain was sequenced during a study of cytomegalovirus exposure and HLA in healthy donors listed by TCRdb under 2017. With regard to the full study: According to an earlier analysis of several hundred of the donors, about 180 million T cells yielded 100 million or so unique TCR beta sequences and approximately 280 Gb of sequence data. An early release covering some 640 HLA-typed donors comprised about 290 gigabases of sequencing data and around 80 million unique TCR sequences. Of the 398 genotyped donors, about 84% fell in the genetic ancestry cluster associated with self-reported Caucasian donors. The study aimed to test whether signatures of past pathogen exposure could be identified by cataloging public T cell receptors. Using immunosequencing, the study profiled T cell repertoires from about 650 subjects and related those repertoires to cytomegalovirus serostatus. Along with the roughly 700-subject first cohort, a separate validation cohort of about 110 different subjects was used. High-throughput TCR immunosequencing, statistical association of individual TCRs with disease status, and machine learning were combined to predict cytomegalovirus infection status. In a later analysis, previously published TCR beta repertoires from 600 to 850 donors were re-analyzed and high-resolution HLA genotyping was added so that TCR occurrence patterns could be studied. Rather than drawing on any new phenotypic data, the later analysis identified candidate immune exposures from TCR beta sequences and the way those sequences occurred across donors. An earlier analysis of several hundred of the donors applied high-throughput TCR beta sequencing to assess whether each TCR beta V gene segment acted as functional or pseudogenic. Donor age, sex, ethnicity and CMV serostatus were compiled alongside the repertoire data. A later genetic analysis took genome-wide SNP genotypes for 398 of the 666 donors and used that subset as a discovery cohort. Every discovery cohort repertoire had been produced on one sequencing platform. Class I and class II HLA loci were covered by the typing at four-digit resolution. The number of typed donors differed by locus: about 629-630 for A, B, C, DRB1 and DQB1; 500 to 550 for DQA1; 606 for DPA1; and roughly 470 for DPB1. Roughly five DR-DQ haplotypes were handled as single units for association and clustering, since linkage in the cohort was strong. Among 300 to 450 genotyped donors of the cohort, an average of roughly 240,000 unique TCR beta nucleotide sequences were sequenced per donor, roughly 18% of them non-productive. Beyond this particular receptor, the publication reports: In both the original and validation cohorts, the classifier was reported to diagnose cytomegalovirus status with high specificity and sensitivity. An association between a missense DCLRE1C variant and V-gene and J-gene trimming of TCR beta chains was found in a later genetic analysis and replicated in an independent cohort. It was suggested by the authors that the approach could potentially be generalized to other disease states and immunological phenotypes. According to a later analysis, most CMV-associated TCR beta chains appeared to be HLA-restricted, and the HLA associations seemed to be driven largely by CMV exposure. Sequencing depth was assumed to be roughly uniform across donors in the presence/absence analyses, though that assumption may not hold. A further reported finding was that TCR beta sequences accurately predicted the HLA-A and HLA-B alleles for most subjects in the first cohort. A later analysis associated about 17,000 TCR beta sequences with specific HLA alleles at a false discovery rate of 0.05. In a later analysis, several top co-occurrence clusters were reported to appear linked to parvovirus B19, influenza, CMV and Epstein-Barr virus. The earlier analysis of approximately 540 of the donors excluded 15 to 20 rarely observed V segments, including chromosome 9 orphons, because counts were too low. Most TCR sequences were observed very rarely across donors, whereas some public TCRs were present in many individuals. According to a later analysis, TCR association rates differed among HLA loci, with DRB1 alleles showing the most associated TCRs and HLA-C alleles showing the fewest. Linkage disequilibrium might explain the correlated functional status among segregating V segments, but an unknown experimental factor could not be excluded. A cluster of highly shared sequence variants was judged likely to represent a technical artifact of the sequencing pipeline. In an earlier analysis of some 500 of the donors, most TCR beta V segments were observed in productive rearrangements about 87% or about 30% of the time, broadly matching IMGT annotations. A later analysis found that HLA-associated TCR beta chains were more clonally expanded and had lower generation probabilities than equally common non-associated chains. A few of the identified cytomegalovirus-associated TCR beta chains were confirmed in vitro to be specific for cytomegalovirus antigens. Because HLA typing was missing for some donors at each locus, association tests included only the typed subset. A total of 150 to 200 TCR beta chains were listed by the study as associated with cytomegalovirus. A later genetic analysis reported fewer N-insertions in productive TCRs among donors in an Asian-associated ancestry cluster than the approximately 670-donor mean. When HLA alleles, especially DR and DQ, strongly co-occurred, attributing TCR associations to individual alleles was difficult. CMV serostatus was the only immune exposure information available for the cohort. The cohort was sequenced for TCR beta chains only, and without alpha or paired-chain data the features that could be detected were limited.

Remarks on this clone: It has no known antigen specificity. Base qualities are not recorded, but no much larger clone differs from it by a single base.

Library preparation was by the immunoSEQ multiplex PCR assay. The multiplex PCR relied on a mix of 60 forward primers for TCR Vbeta segments and 13 reverse primers for TCR Jbeta segments. Amplification of the CDR3 region of rearranged TCR beta genes was performed with a multiplex PCR assay on genomic DNA. Amplified TCR beta libraries were sequenced as 87-base-pair reads on the Illumina HiSeq System. The study's processing was this. A later analysis tallied about 77 million unique TCR beta chains across the 610 or so repertoires, and some 12 million of those chains were shared by two or more donors. Raw reads were error-corrected and collapsed into unique sequences by a nearest-neighbor algorithm in which closely related sequences were merged to remove PCR and sequencing errors. To assign V, D and J gene segments, CDR3 sequences were aligned to IMGT reference sequences. Each retained sequence needed at least a six-nucleotide match to both a V gene segment and a J gene segment. Rearrangements were called productive when the CDR3 lacked stop codons and stayed in frame with V and J; all others were non-productive. CDR3 was defined according to IMGT convention as the region running from the second conserved V-encoded cysteine to the conserved J-encoded phenylalanine. The earlier analysis of 500 to 650 of the donors excluded any sequence lacking an unambiguous match to a single V gene segment. An earlier analysis of several hundred of the donors called V segments functional above 56.7% productive rearrangements and segregating when the between-donor standard deviation exceeded 5%. A statistical classification framework was built to diagnose cytomegalovirus status from the catalog of TCR beta chain sequences. V and J gene assignment, in a later analysis, came from comparing TCR nucleotide sequences with IMGT/GENE-DB human TR gene sequences. In a later analysis, CDR3 sequences and most-parsimonious VDJ recombination scenarios were assigned using the TCRdist pipeline. In a later analysis, each TCR beta chain was defined by its CDR3 amino acid sequence together with its V-gene family, and reads lacking a unique V-gene family were excluded. A later analysis removed 450 to 600 highly shared, low-generation-probability nucleotide sequences to deal with suspected cross-contamination and a sequencing artifact. In a later analysis, a clonal expansion index for each public chain was calculated from normalized within-repertoire ranks of inferred template counts. A later analysis computed generation probabilities with a VDJ recombination model fitted to out-of-frame rearrangements, and checked the results against IGoR. In a later analysis, TCR-TCR, TCR-HLA and TCR-CMV co-occurrence was scored with hypergeometric tests, and a repertoire-size bias correction was applied to TCR pairs. A later analysis estimated false discovery rates by permuting HLA or CMV assignments 20 times. In a later analysis, co-occurring TCRs were grouped using DBSCAN, and TCRdist sequence similarity was added for clustering within HLA-allele-positive subsets. Repertoires with fewer than 30,000 or more than 120,000 public chains, plus five repertoires with anomalous nucleotide sharing, were excluded from co-occurrence clustering. What TCRdb holds here is the immuneACCESS table cut down to in-frame rearrangements. Part of the clones is not present; checked against another copy, under half of the missing clones reflect an unresolved V gene, and the others are unexplained. V and J calls and clone size are given by that table; D and trimming were obtained from the DNA. This sample comprises under 55,000 clones, approximately 70% of them detected only once. Of the sample, roughly 3% falls within the top ten clones.

The cohort was made up of several hundred healthy bone marrow donors. Cohort members were all nominally healthy when sampled, although unrecorded immune exposures were likely present. The donor tested CMV seronegative, placing the donor among the 350 to 400 seronegative members of the cohort. A peripheral blood sample was collected from each donor, and TCR beta sequencing was performed on peripheral blood mononuclear cells. The Qiagen DNeasy Blood Extraction Kit was used to extract genomic DNA from the blood cell samples. Sequenced: PBMCs. This TCR came from a man aged 18 to 29 in good health and CMV-seronegative.

The DNA is TGTGCCAGCAGCCGGACAGGGGGTTCCTACGAGCAGTACTTC. Its protein is CASSRTGGSYEQYF. The chain is encoded by TRBV6-5 joined to TRBJ2-7; 10 bases in between match TRBD1. The CDR3 covers 14 residues, taking in both the cysteine and the phenylalanine. The kept DNA is CDR3 alone, 42 bases in frame from the first base. V is cut back by 6 bases and J by 1 base, with 3 bases in the junction unmatched. Looking up the germline V gene yields CDR1 MNHEY and CDR2 SVGAGI.